These 27 T cell receptor beta chains were sequenced from one sample in a study of blood T cell repertoires in COVID-19. The method was immunoSEQ multiplex PCR; TCRdb's version includes in-frame clones alone and lacks a portion of them. Of 70,000 to 95,000 clones detected, almost 95% appear once; the ten largest clones hold roughly 5.9%. Sequencing was performed on peripheral blood. Receptors were obtained from a woman aged 60-75 years with active COVID-19.

The V call is TRBV20-1, the J call TRBJ2-7, with D tentatively TRBD1 (5 bases). The CDR3 covers 12 residues. Germline values: CDR1 DFQATT, CDR2 SNEGSKA (reference sequence). The ends were cut back, 3 bases at V and 3 bases at J, with 9 bases in the middle. The CDR3 loop is CSASRTNYEQYF. The CDR3 region has the DNA TGCAGTGCTAGTCGGACAAACTACGAGCAGTACTTC.

The J gene is TRBJ1-2, the V gene TRBV30; 7 nucleotides match TRBD1. The CDR3 has 13 amino acids. Germline CDR1 GTSNPN, CDR2 SVGIG (reference sequence). V shed 3 bases and J 4 bases; nucleotides not matched to a gene: 5. The DNA for the CDR3 is TGTGCCTGGAGCCGACAGGGAGGCTATGGCTACACCTTC. Its translation: CAWSRQGGYGYTF.

The gene calls are TRBV6-5 and TRBJ1-5; no firm D call. The CDR3 is 10 amino acids. CDR1 is MNHEY and CDR2 is SVGAGI in the germline V gene. V lost 7 bases, J lost 14 bases, and 12 bases lay in between. DNA of the CDR3: TGTGCCAGCAATCCGAACCCGGAGCATTTT. This encodes CASNPNPEHF.

This clone has only one observation. This rearrangement joins TRBV10-3 to TRBJ1-6, with 8 positions matching TRBD1. V dropped 2 bases and J dropped 8; count of bases not matched to a gene: 5. The length of the CDR3 is 15 residues. Germline V gives CDR1 ENHRY, CDR2 SYGVKD. DNA of the CDR3: TGTGCCATCAGTGAGCAGGGGGCGGAACATTCACCCCTCCACTTT. Encoded protein: CAISEQGAEHSPLHF.

The V call is TRBV7-9, the J call TRBJ2-7, with TRBD2 as a possible D gene (5 bases). Germline lookup yields CDR1 SEHNR and CDR2 FQNEAQ (reference sequence). Deletions cut 1 base from V and 3 bases from J, with 10 bases between. This CDR3 has 14 amino acids. The CDR3 DNA sequence: TGTGCCAGCAGCTTAGTTCTGGGGAGCTACGAGCAGTACTTC. This codes for CASSLVLGSYEQYF.

CDR3 sequence reads: CAAGGPNQPQHF. The DNA of the CDR3 is TGTGCCGCGGGAGGTCCGAATCAGCCCCAGCATTTT. This chain links TRBV10-3 with TRBJ1-5; no clear D gene. In germline, CDR1 is ENHRY, CDR2 SYGVKD. V dropped 11 bases and J dropped 4 bases, with 12 bases sitting between them. CDR3 length: 12 amino acids.

This clone has only a few counts. The CDR3 protein is CASSEGLTITDTQYF. CDR3 coding DNA: TGTGCCAGCAGCGAGGGACTTACGATCACAGATACGCAGTATTTT. The chain combines TRBV9 with TRBJ2-3, with a tentative D call TRBD2 (6 bases). The CDR3 runs 15 residues. CDR1 is SGDLS, CDR2 YYNGEE, per germline. Trimming cost V 3 bases and J 2 bases, with 13 bases left between them.

This chain connects TRBV7-2 to TRBJ1-3; unclear D gene. Trimming left V 2 bases short and J 0 bases short, with 8 bases between. The CDR3 is 15 residues long. Germline V gene lookup returns CDR1 SGHTA and CDR2 FQGNSA. DNA for the CDR3: TGTGCCAGCAGCTTACGTAGACTCTCTGGAAACACCATATATTTT. The encoded protein is CASSLRRLSGNTIYF.

CDR3 sequence: CASTRTGGTPQQYF. CDR3 DNA sequence: TGTGCCAGCACTCGAACAGGGGGTACTCCGCAGCAGTACTTC. The V gene is TRBV2, the J gene TRBJ2-7, with 8 bases that match TRBD1. The V and J ends lost 7 bases and 8 bases, in that order; junction bases with no gene match: 13. The CDR3 loop spans 14 amino acids. From germline, CDR1 is SNHLY and CDR2 FYNNEI.

This clone appeared a few times. This sample also contains other DNA sequences that code for the same CDR3. The V call is TRBV7-8, the J call TRBJ1-3; D perhaps matches TRBD1 (6 bases). This CDR3 contains 14 residues. The V gene lost 5 bases and the J gene lost 1 base, with 9 bases spanning the gap. Per the germline V gene, CDR1 is SGHVS and CDR2 is FQNEAQ. The CDR3 spells CASSLTGSGNTIYF. The CDR3 DNA reads as TGTGCCAGCAGCCTGACAGGATCTGGAAACACCATATATTTT.

This chain uses TRBV7-8 with TRBJ2-7; D is perhaps TRBD1 (5 bases). Between the trimmed V and J ends, which lost 5 bases and 3 bases, there was a span of 14 bases. Germline-derived CDR1 and CDR2 are SGHVS and FQNEAQ. The CDR3 runs 14 residues. The CDR3 is CASSPNRQFYEQYF. In nucleotides, the CDR3 is TGTGCCAGCAGCCCCAACAGACAGTTCTACGAGCAGTACTTC.

This sequence joins TRBV7-2 and TRBJ1-1, with no clear D. The CDR3 totals 13 residues. Trimming shortened V by 5 bases and J by 2 bases, and 9 bases separated the two germline ends. The germline CDR1 and CDR2 sequences are SGHTA and FQGNSA. The CDR3 sequence: CASSTQANTEAFF. In DNA, the CDR3 is TGTGCCAGCAGCACCCAAGCAAACACTGAAGCTTTCTTT.

J is TRBJ2-5 and V is TRBV19, with TRBD2 as a possible D gene (5 bases). Trimming removed 3 bases at V and 5 bases at J, with 16 bases between. Germline V gene data show CDR1 as LNHDA and CDR2 as SQIVND (reference sequence). The CDR3 spans 15 residues. CDR3 coding DNA: TGTGCCAGTAGTATTCAAGCGGCGGCGTCCGAGACCCAGTACTTC. Its translation: CASSIQAAASETQYF.

J is TRBJ2-1 and V is TRBV6-6; 9 nucleotides match TRBD2. V lost 10 bases to trimming and J lost 5 bases; unmatched junction nucleotides: 9. CDR1 and CDR2 from the germline V gene are MNHNY and SVGAGI (reference sequence). The CDR3 sequence is 14 residues long. Here the CDR3 reads CATQGAGGNNEQFF. CDR3 DNA sequence: TGTGCCACCCAGGGAGCGGGAGGCAACAATGAGCAGTTCTTC.

The CDR3 here is CASSFEGGDGYTF. The CDR3 region has the DNA TGTGCCAGCAGTTTTGAGGGGGGGGATGGCTACACCTTC. J is TRBJ1-2 and V is TRBV12-3 or TRBV12-4, with D possibly matching TRBD1 (6 bases). CDR3 size: 13 residues. Trimming removed 3 bases at V and 6 bases at J, with 11 bases between.

This chain joins TRBV27 and TRBJ2-7; 9 bases are a match to TRBD2. This CDR3 region has 13 residues. V lost 8 bases and J lost 2; bases outside the gene matches: 4. Germline lookup yields CDR1 MNHEY and CDR2 SMNVEV (reference sequence). The CDR3 nucleotides read TGTGCCAGCGGGCTAGCGGGACCCTACGAGCAGTACTTC. Protein: CASGLAGPYEQYF.

This clone appeared a single time. This chain uses TRBV29-1 with TRBJ1-4; TRBD1 agrees at 8 bases. The trim removed 6 bases at V and 7 bases at J, leaving 4 bases unmatched. Germline values: CDR1 SQVTM, CDR2 ANQGSEA. The CDR3 is 12 residues long. In DNA form, the CDR3 reads TGCAGCGTACAACAGGGGGTTGAAAAACTGTTTTTT. It specifies CSVQQGVEKLFF.

The V and J genes are TRBV27 and TRBJ2-7; 8 nucleotides line up with TRBD2. Germline loops: CDR1 MNHEY, CDR2 SMNVEV (reference sequence). This CDR3 has 16 residues. Trimming at V came to 6 bases and at J to 2 bases, leaving 12 bases not matched to a gene. As DNA, the CDR3 is TGTGCCAGCAGCTCTACCCAGGGCGGGGGGACCTACGAGCAGTACTTC. It codes for CASSSTQGGGTYEQYF.

The CDR3 DNA is TGTGCCAGCAATAGGGGCACCAACGAGCAGTACTTC. Protein sequence: CASNRGTNEQYF. The V call is TRBV2, the J call TRBJ2-7; possibly TRBD1 for D (5 bases). Germline V lookup: CDR1 SNHLY, CDR2 FYNNEI. This CDR3 comprises 12 residues. V gave up 7 bases and J gave up 5 bases, with 12 bases separating them.

V usage is TRBV27 and J usage is TRBJ2-7; 8 nucleotides match TRBD1. Germline CDR1 MNHEY, CDR2 SMNVEV (reference sequence). This CDR3 has 16 amino acids. J lost 5 bases, V lost 5 bases, and 14 bases had no gene match. CDR3: CASSSFARTGMNEQYF. The DNA of the CDR3 is TGTGCCAGCAGTAGTTTTGCGAGGACAGGGATGAACGAGCAGTACTTC.

The chain is built from TRBV27 and TRBJ2-7; D is perhaps TRBD1 (6 bases). Germline CDR1 MNHEY, CDR2 SMNVEV (reference sequence). This CDR3 has 13 residues. The V end lost 3 bases, the J end lost 3 bases, and 9 bases lay between the germline ends. In DNA form, the CDR3 reads TGTGCCAGCAGTTTGGTCAGGGGCTACGAGCAGTACTTC. This codes for CASSLVRGYEQYF.

The J gene is TRBJ2-3, the V gene TRBV25-1, with 10 positions matching TRBD1. Losses at the gene ends were 5 bases for V and 6 bases for J; bases not matched to a gene: 11. The length of the CDR3 is 16 residues. Germline assignment: CDR1 MGHDK and CDR2 SYGVNS. CDR3 amino acids: CASSPSGQGIDDTQYF. The DNA of the CDR3 is TGTGCCAGCAGTCCCTCGGGACAGGGGATCGATGATACGCAGTATTTT.

This rearrangement joins TRBV19 to TRBJ2-7, with a possible D match to TRBD1 (5 bases). The CDR3 is 15 amino acids. CDR1 and CDR2 from the germline V gene are LNHDA and SQIVND (reference sequence). The V and J ends lost 5 bases and 5 bases respectively, with 19 bases between them. In nucleotides, the CDR3 is TGTGCCAGTAGTCCCCAGGCAGGGTTGAGTCACGAGCAGTACTTC. It is translated as CASSPQAGLSHEQYF. Looking up the rest from reference TRBV19 and TRBJ2-7 gives the full variable domain: DGGITQSPKYLFRKEGQNVTLSCEQNLNHDAMYWYRQDPGQGLRLIYYSQIVNDFQKGDIAEGYSVSREKKESFPLTVTSAQKNPTAFYLCASSPQAGLSHEQYFGPGTRLTVT.

This clone was picked up one time. The chain has TRBV7-2 and TRBJ1-5; possibly TRBD1 for D (6 bases). Germline-derived CDR1 and CDR2 are SGHTA and FQGNSA. This CDR3 has 14 residues. Deletions cut 1 base from V and 2 bases from J, with 6 bases between. The CDR3 loop reads CASSLEGGNQPQHF. CDR3 sequence (DNA): TGTGCCAGCAGCTTAGAGGGGGGCAATCAGCCCCAGCATTTT.

Worth noting for this clone: Distinct nucleotide sequences in the sample also encode this CDR3. The chain employs TRBV3-1 (or the pseudogene TRBV3-2) and TRBJ1-1; 7 bases map to TRBD1. This CDR3 contains 14 residues. CDR1 and CDR2 (germline): LGHDT, YNNKEL (reference sequence). With 1 base clipped from V and 1 base from J, the junction kept 0 bases outside the gene matches. CDR3 in amino acids: CASSQGQGNTEAFF. CDR3 nucleotides: TGTGCCAGCAGCCAAGGACAGGGGAACACTGAAGCTTTCTTT.

The chain couples TRBV19 to TRBJ1-3; D possibly corresponds to TRBD1 (5 bases). The CDR3 contains 15 residues. Germline V gene data show CDR1 as LNHDA and CDR2 as SQIVND (reference sequence). Deletions cut 4 bases from V and 9 bases from J, with 19 bases between. CDR3 protein: CASSTISAMGGTIYF. The CDR3 DNA reads as TGTGCCAGTAGTACCATATCGGCTATGGGGGGCACCATATATTTT.

The DNA for the CDR3 is TGTGCCAGCAGTCAATACCGGGACAGGAAGCAGTATTTT. Its protein product is CASSQYRDRKQYF. The rearrangement uses TRBV6-5 and TRBJ2-3, with 8 bases matching TRBD1. V trimming: 5 bases; J trimming: 11 bases; junction bases outside the gene matches: 9. This CDR3 spans 13 amino acids. From germline, CDR1 is MNHEY and CDR2 SVGAGI.